This entry lists 23 T cell receptor beta chains sequenced from one sample in a study of CD8+ T cells in alopecia areata. The treatment was: oral pan-JAK inhibitor, 5-10 mg twice daily. In each case, RNA was isolated and then reverse transcribed into cDNA as the sequencing template. Repertoires were generated with immunoSEQ multiplex PCR, while TCRdb's copy carries only in-frame clones and drops some. The sample yields 170,000 or so clones, roughly two thirds seen once. Sequencing was performed on CD4+ T cells sorted from blood, taken at week 4, from a patient treated with tofacitinib. Receptors were obtained from a human donor with alopecia areata.

The V and J genes are TRBV6-5 and TRBJ2-7, with 9 positions matching TRBD1. From germline, CDR1 is MNHEY and CDR2 SVGAGI. J gave up 2 bases and V 5 bases, and 4 bases lay outside the gene matches. The length of the CDR3 is 14 residues. CDR3 loop: CASSRDRVTYEQYF. The CDR3, as DNA: TGTGCCAGCAGTCGGGACAGGGTAACCTACGAGCAGTACTTC.

In this sample, this clone turned up once. This CDR3 reads CASSYSGTVEETQYF. The CDR3 nucleotides are TGTGCCAGCAGTTACTCGGGGACAGTGGAGGAGACCCAGTACTTC. The chain combines TRBV6-5 with TRBJ2-5; TRBD1 matches 7 bases. The V and J ends lost 0 bases and 5 bases, in that order; junction bases with no gene match: 6. The CDR3 is 15 amino acids. Germline V CDR1 and CDR2: MNHEY, SVGAGI.

The V and J genes are TRBV5-4 and TRBJ2-1, with TRBD2 matching 8 bases. CDR3 length: 16 residues. Germline-derived CDR1 and CDR2 are SGHNT and YYREEE (reference sequence). With V trimmed by 4 bases and J by 0 bases, 6 bases remained unmatched. The CDR3 protein is CASSVTTSASYNEQFF. The CDR3 region has the DNA TGTGCCAGCAGCGTAACGACTAGCGCCTCCTACAATGAGCAGTTCTTC.

CDR3 residues: CATSLGQGDYEQYF. As DNA, the CDR3 is TGTGCCACCAGCTTGGGACAGGGAGACTACGAGCAGTACTTC. The V call is TRBV15, the J call TRBJ2-7; TRBD1 matches 9 bases. The ends lost 5 bases at V and 3 bases at J; junction bases unmatched: 5. The germline gives CDR1 LNHNV, CDR2 YYDKDF (reference sequence). This CDR3 is built from 14 residues.

This clone was counted only a few times. This sequence joins TRBV25-1 and TRBJ1-2; the match to TRBD1 covers 9 bases. The ends lost 8 bases at V and 7 bases at J; junction bases unmatched: 5. Per germline, CDR1 MGHDK and CDR2 SYGVNS. This CDR3 contains 12 residues. The CDR3: CASRQGGSGYTF. CDR3 sequence (DNA): TGTGCCAGCCGACAGGGGGGCAGTGGCTACACCTTC.

The chain carries TRBV30 and TRBJ1-5; 7 bases agree with TRBD1. The V gene's germline CDR1 is GTSNPN and CDR2 SVGIG (reference sequence). With 3 bases clipped from V and 2 bases from J, the junction kept 13 bases outside the gene matches. There are 17 residues in the CDR3. The CDR3 DNA reads TGTGCCTGGAGCCAACCAACAGGGGCAGGGGGCAATCAGCCCCAGCATTTT. This gives the protein CAWSQPTGAGGNQPQHF. The variable domain in full, with the rest retrieved from reference TRBV30 and TRBJ1-5, is SQTIHQWPATLVQPVGSPLSLECTVEGTSNPNLYWYRQAAGRGLQLLFYSVGIGQISSEVPQNLSASRPQDRQFILSSKKLLLSDSGFYLCAWSQPTGAGGNQPQHFGDGTRLSIL.

The V and J genes are TRBV7-2 and TRBJ2-3; 13 bases agree with TRBD2. Germline CDR1 is SGHTA and CDR2 is FQGNSA. The trim removed 5 bases at V and 4 bases at J, leaving 9 bases unmatched. The CDR3 runs 17 residues. CDR3 sequence: CASSLGTSGIRADTQYF. Here the CDR3 DNA reads TGTGCCAGCAGCCTCGGGACTAGCGGGATAAGGGCAGATACGCAGTATTTT.

This clone occurred a few times. Here the CDR3 DNA reads TGTGCCAGCAGTTACTCGATACAGGGGGTAGTTGGGCAGTACTTC. Residues: CASSYSIQGVVGQYF. The chain uses TRBV6-5 and TRBJ2-7; the match to TRBD1 covers 8 bases. CDR3 length: 15 residues. Germline V gene lookup returns CDR1 MNHEY and CDR2 SVGAGI. V trimming: 0 bases; J trimming: 9 bases; junction bases outside the gene matches: 10.

V usage is TRBV7-9 and J usage is TRBJ1-1; the D gene is possibly TRBD1 (6 bases). Germline CDR1 is SEHNR and CDR2 is FQNEAQ (reference sequence). The CDR3 has 18 residues. The V and J ends lost 0 bases and 0 bases respectively, with 17 bases between them. Here the CDR3 reads CASSLARETGRMNTEAFF. As DNA, the CDR3 is TGTGCCAGCAGCTTAGCTCGCGAGACAGGACGCATGAACACTGAAGCTTTCTTT.

This clone occurred a few times. CDR3 sequence: CASRRTGPSYNEQFF. The CDR3 DNA reads as TGTGCCAGCAGGCGGACAGGACCATCCTACAATGAGCAGTTCTTC. The chain uses TRBV7-2 and TRBJ2-1; 7 bases fit TRBD1. CDR1 and CDR2 (germline): SGHTA, FQGNSA. V lost 6 bases and J lost 1; bases outside the gene matches: 6. This CDR3 spans 15 amino acids. Drawing the rest from reference TRBV7-2 and TRBJ2-1, the complete variable domain is GAGVSQSPSNKVTEKGKDVELRCDPISGHTALYWYRQSLGQGLEFLIYFQGNSAPDKSGLPSDRFSAERTGGSVSTLTIQRTQQEDSAVYLCASRRTGPSYNEQFFGPGTRLTVL.

This rearrangement joins TRBV10-2 to TRBJ1-2; TRBD1 might be the D (5 bases). This CDR3 has 14 amino acids. Germline V gives CDR1 WSHSY, CDR2 SAAADI. Trimming left V 0 bases short and J 3 bases short, with 8 bases between. The CDR3 DNA is TGCGCCAGCAGTGAGTCGAGAGGGGACTATGGCTACACCTTC. This sequence encodes CASSESRGDYGYTF.

This clone was seen a handful of times. J is TRBJ2-2 and V is TRBV5-1; D not resolved. V was shortened by 7 bases and J by 0 bases, with 13 bases between the two germline ends. This CDR3 is 15 amino acids long. The germline V gene has CDR1 SGHRS and CDR2 YFSETQ. The CDR3, as DNA: TGCGCCAGCTCCACGGGTCAGACGAACACCGGGGAGCTGTTTTTT. Amino acids: CASSTGQTNTGELFF. The whole variable domain, filled in from reference TRBV5-1 and TRBJ2-2, reads KAGVTQTPRYLIKTRGQQVTLSCSPISGHRSVSWYQQTPGQGLQFLFEYFSETQRNKGNFPGRFSGRQFSNSRSEMNVSTLELGDSALYLCASSTGQTNTGELFFGEGSRLTVL.

The genes are TRBV30 and TRBJ1-5; D not resolved. This CDR3 has 14 amino acids. Germline-derived CDR1 and CDR2 are GTSNPN and SVGIG (reference sequence). With 0 bases removed from V and 3 bases from J, the gap between germline ends came to 9 bases. As DNA, the CDR3 is TGTGCCTGGAGTGTTAGGAGGGTCAATCAGCCCCAGCATTTT. Its translation is CAWSVRRVNQPQHF.

This sequence joins TRBV10-3 and TRBJ1-2; 8 positions agree with TRBD1. The ends lost 6 bases at V and 5 bases at J; junction bases unmatched: 8. Looked up from germline, CDR1 is ENHRY and CDR2 is SYGVKD. The CDR3 consists of 14 residues. The CDR3 region has the DNA TGTGCCATCAGACCGACAGGGGATGGATATGGCTACACCTTC. Its translation: CAIRPTGDGYGYTF.

This clone was counted a few times. The chain joins TRBV18 to TRBJ2-3; 7 nucleotides align to TRBD2. The ends lost 4 bases at V and 0 bases at J; junction bases unmatched: 1. The CDR3 covers 14 residues. Germline V gene sequence: CDR1 KGHSH, CDR2 LQKENI. CDR3 sequence (DNA): TGTGCCAGCTCACGGGACTACAGCACAGATACGCAGTATTTT. As protein: CASSRDYSTDTQYF.

The chain uses TRBV25-1 and TRBJ1-1, with D unclear. V dropped 5 bases and J dropped 5 bases, with 12 bases sitting between them. Germline V gene lookup returns CDR1 MGHDK and CDR2 SYGVNS. This CDR3 comprises 13 residues. DNA of the CDR3: TGTGCCAGCAGTTTCGGAGAGTGGACTGAAGCTTTCTTT. Its protein is CASSFGEWTEAFF.

The rearrangement joins TRBV15 to TRBJ2-5, with 8 bases fitting TRBD2. V lost 1 base, J lost 5 bases, and 6 bases stayed unmatched. Per the germline V gene, CDR1 is LNHNV and CDR2 is YYDKDF (reference sequence). The CDR3 covers 15 residues. DNA of the CDR3: TGTGCCACCAGCAGAGCTCCCCGCGGGAGGGAGACCCAGTACTTC. Translated, it gives CATSRAPRGRETQYF.

This CDR3 is CASSERQGNTEAFF. In nucleotides, the CDR3 is TGTGCCAGCAGTGAAAGACAGGGGAACACTGAAGCTTTCTTT. This chain joins TRBV25-1 and TRBJ1-1; 7 bases map to TRBD1. CDR1 and CDR2 (germline): MGHDK, SYGVNS. This CDR3 is 14 amino acids long. J lost 1 base, V lost 2 bases, and 1 base had no gene match.

The chain is built from TRBV29-1 and TRBJ1-2; D ambiguous. V was trimmed by 7 bases and J by 5 bases, leaving 11 bases between them. Germline values: CDR1 SQVTM, CDR2 ANQGSEA. The CDR3 spans 11 residues. CDR3 in DNA: TGCAGCGCCGCCCAGGCGTATGGCTACACCTTC. Translation: CSAAQAYGYTF. Together with reference TRBV29-1 and TRBJ1-2, the CDR3 gives the full variable domain: SAVISQKPSRDICQRGTSLTIQCQVDSQVTMMFWYRQQPGQSLTLIATANQGSEATYESGFVIDKFPISRPNLTFSTLTVSNMSPEDSSIYLCSAAQAYGYTFGSGTRLTVV.

V and J are TRBV6-5 and TRBJ1-2, with D unresolved. Per germline, CDR1 MNHEY and CDR2 SVGAGI. The ends were cut back, 7 bases at V and 5 bases at J, with 14 bases in the middle. The CDR3 covers 13 residues. The CDR3 loop is CASTKAAAYGYTF. The CDR3 region has the DNA TGTGCCAGCACCAAGGCAGCGGCTTATGGCTACACCTTC.

The chain uses TRBV7-3 and TRBJ2-5; 8 bases fit TRBD1. J gave up 0 bases and V 0 bases, and 3 bases lay outside the gene matches. Germline values: CDR1 SGHTA, CDR2 FQGTGA. This CDR3 is 16 amino acids long. In DNA, the CDR3 is TGTGCCAGCAGCTTAACGGGACAGGCCTACCAAGAGACCCAGTACTTC. Its protein is CASSLTGQAYQETQYF.

The chain employs TRBV19 and TRBJ2-3; D uncertain. Trimming left V 1 base short and J 6 bases short, with 2 bases between. In germline, CDR1 is LNHDA, CDR2 SQIVND (reference sequence). There are 11 residues in the CDR3. The CDR3 nucleotides read TGTGCCAGTAGTATAGCGGATACGCAGTATTTT. It is translated as CASSIADTQYF.

This chain links TRBV30 with TRBJ2-1; 8 nucleotides align to TRBD2. The CDR3 runs 15 residues. Germline assignment: CDR1 GTSNPN and CDR2 SVGIG (reference sequence). With V trimmed by 2 bases and J by 5 bases, 8 bases remained unmatched. Here the CDR3 DNA reads TGTGCCTGGAGTCGATACCTAGCGGGTCACAATGAGCAGTTCTTC. Translating it yields CAWSRYLAGHNEQFF. Variable domain in full (rest from reference TRBV30 and TRBJ2-1): SQTIHQWPATLVQPVGSPLSLECTVEGTSNPNLYWYRQAAGRGLQLLFYSVGIGQISSEVPQNLSASRPQDRQFILSSKKLLLSDSGFYLCAWSRYLAGHNEQFFGPGTRLTVL.